The 12 T cell receptor beta chains given below trace back to one sample, sequenced in a study of cytomegalovirus exposure and HLA in healthy donors. The PCR was carried out with 60 Vbeta primers and 13 Jbeta primers. The method was immunoSEQ multiplex PCR; TCRdb's version includes in-frame clones alone and lacks a portion of them. The data contain around 95,000 clones, around 82% of them singletons. The sample comprised PBMCs. Source of these receptors: a man aged 30-40 years in good health and CMV-seropositive.

V gene TRBV27 combines with J gene TRBJ2-7; TRBD1 matches at 8 bases. Germline CDR1 reads MNHEY; CDR2 reads SMNVEV (reference sequence). The junction had 7 bases not matched to a gene; V was cut back by 5 bases and J by 4 bases. This CDR3 comprises 14 residues. CDR3 residues: CASSRPGQVYEQYF. The CDR3 bases are TGTGCCAGCAGTCGACCGGGACAGGTTTACGAGCAGTACTTC.

J is TRBJ2-5 and V is TRBV9; 8 nucleotides line up with TRBD1. TRBJ2-7 explains the end of the DNA better; the J call may be wrong. Germline lookup yields CDR1 SGDLS and CDR2 YYNGEE. The CDR3 contains 12 residues. The CDR3 region has the DNA TGTGCCAGCAGCCTCGACAGGGGCGAGCAGTACTTC. It is translated as CASSLDRGEQYF.

The V and J genes are TRBV30 and TRBJ1-4; perhaps TRBD1 as D (5 bases). The CDR3 is 14 amino acids. V was shortened by 3 bases and J by 10 bases, with 18 bases between the two germline ends. The V gene's germline CDR1 is GTSNPN and CDR2 SVGIG (reference sequence). CDR3: CAWRPAGGVGKLFF. For the CDR3, the DNA is TGTGCCTGGAGGCCGGCCGGAGGGGTGGGAAAACTGTTTTTT.

This clone was seen a handful of times. The chain couples TRBV6-5 to TRBJ2-6, with 10 nucleotides matching TRBD1. V shed 8 bases and J 14 bases; nucleotides not matched to a gene: 9. CDR3 length: 13 residues. CDR1 is MNHEY, CDR2 SVGAGI, per germline. The CDR3 nucleotides read TGTGCCAGCGGACGGGACAGGGGAAGCCTCCTGACTTTC. Protein product: CASGRDRGSLLTF.

Concerning this clone: Other DNA sequences in this sample translate to the same CDR3. The chain recombines TRBV5-6 with TRBJ2-7; tentative D call: TRBD1 (6 bases). There are 15 residues in the CDR3. Germline CDR1 and CDR2: SGHDT and YYEEEE. The germline V and J ends were trimmed by 3 bases and 0 bases, with 13 bases remaining between them. CDR3 protein: CASSSRGPRSYEQYF. Here the CDR3 DNA reads TGTGCCAGCAGCTCCAGGGGTCCCCGCTCCTACGAGCAGTACTTC.

The chain has TRBV7-2 and TRBJ1-3; 9 bases align to TRBD1. Germline CDR1 is SGHTA and CDR2 is FQGNSA. Germline trimming cut 5 bases from V and 2 bases from J; bases unmatched to any gene: 7. The length of the CDR3 is 16 residues. CDR3 sequence reads: CASSLDRGATGNTIYF. CDR3 sequence (DNA): TGTGCCAGCAGCCTAGACAGGGGGGCTACTGGAAACACCATATATTTT.

CDR3 bases: TGTGCCAGCAGCTTACGACAGGGAGGTACTGAAGCTTTCTTT. Its protein product is CASSLRQGGTEAFF. The chain joins TRBV5-4 to TRBJ1-1; 7 positions match TRBD1. V lost 2 bases and J lost 5; bases outside the gene matches: 6. In germline, CDR1 is SGHNT, CDR2 YYREEE (reference sequence). The CDR3 length is 14 residues.

V is TRBV11-3 and J is TRBJ2-3; possible D gene TRBD1, 6 bases. Trimming took off 5 bases at V and 0 bases at J, with 12 bases between the two ends. The CDR3 consists of 15 residues. Looked up from germline, CDR1 is SGHNT and CDR2 is YENEEA. CDR3 sequence: CASSPNRASTDTQYF. In DNA form, the CDR3 reads TGTGCCAGCAGCCCAAACAGGGCTAGCACAGATACGCAGTATTTT.

The chain carries TRBV15 and TRBJ2-2; a possible D gene is TRBD2 (5 bases). The CDR3 consists of 16 residues. V lost 1 base, J lost 1 base, and 10 bases lay in between. The germline V gene has CDR1 LNHNV and CDR2 YYDKDF (reference sequence). For the CDR3, the DNA is TGTGCCACCAGCAGAGCACCTAGCAGGAACACCGGGGAGCTGTTTTTT. Translated: CATSRAPSRNTGELFF. The full variable domain, its missing parts supplied by reference TRBV15 and TRBJ2-2, is DAMVIQNPRYQVTQFGKPVTLSCSQTLNHNVMYWYQQKSSQAPKLLFHYYDKDFNNEADTPDNFQSRRPNTSFCFLDIRSPGLGDTAMYLCATSRAPSRNTGELFFGEGSRLTVL.

This rearrangement joins TRBV5-5 to TRBJ2-7, with 9 bases lining up with TRBD1. The CDR3 loop spans 14 amino acids. The germline CDR1 and CDR2 sequences are SGHKS and YYEKEE (reference sequence). Trimming at V came to 3 bases and at J to 6 bases, leaving 7 bases not matched to a gene. The CDR3 loop reads CASSSGQGGSEQYF. CDR3 nucleotides: TGTGCCAGCAGCTCGGGACAGGGAGGGAGCGAGCAGTACTTC.

This clone was observed once. This chain connects TRBV29-1 to TRBJ1-1, with D unclear. V was clipped by 8 bases and J by 0 bases, with 13 bases between them. CDR1 SQVTM and CDR2 ANQGSEA come from the germline V gene. The CDR3 covers 13 residues. DNA of the CDR3: TGCAGCACGGGGTCGGGTGTGAACACTGAAGCTTTCTTT. Its translation is CSTGSGVNTEAFF.

This chain links TRBV25-1 with TRBJ2-7, with D maybe TRBD1 (5 bases). The CDR3 spans 13 residues. V was shortened by 1 base and J by 7 bases, with 11 bases between the two germline ends. CDR1 and CDR2 from the germline V gene are MGHDK and SYGVNS. CDR3 region: CASSESLRVEQYF. The CDR3 DNA is TGTGCCAGCAGTGAATCGCTCAGGGTTGAGCAGTACTTC.